Below are 17 T cell receptor beta chains sequenced from a single sample in a study of cytomegalovirus exposure and HLA in healthy donors. PCR amplification relied on 60 Vbeta primers (plus 13 Jbeta primers). Libraries were prepared by immunoSEQ multiplex PCR; TCRdb keeps only in-frame clonotypes and omits some of them. The table includes about 120,000 clones, roughly three quarters detected once. Source material: PBMCs. All receptors derive from a man in his thirties or forties in good health and CMV-seropositive.

J is TRBJ2-1 and V is TRBV10-3; 11 positions match TRBD1. From germline, CDR1 is ENHRY and CDR2 SYGVKD. V lost 2 bases to trimming and J lost 8 bases; unmatched junction nucleotides: 5. The CDR3 covers 15 residues. In nucleotides, the CDR3 is TGTGCCATCAGTGAGAGAGGACAGGGGGCTGATGAGCAGTTCTTC. This sequence encodes CAISERGQGADEQFF.

V usage is TRBV6-1 and J usage is TRBJ2-5; unclear D gene. Deletions cut 2 bases from V and 2 bases from J, with 9 bases between. Germline lookup yields CDR1 MNHNS and CDR2 SASEGT. This CDR3 has 14 residues. The CDR3 here is CASSEPTSQETQYF. In DNA, the CDR3 is TGTGCCAGCAGTGAACCGACAAGTCAAGAGACCCAGTACTTC.

V gene TRBV5-1 combines with J gene TRBJ2-5; TRBD2 aligns across 10 bases. J was trimmed by 5 bases and V by 0 bases; bases with no gene match: 4. In germline, CDR1 is SGHRS, CDR2 YFSETQ. The CDR3 covers 15 residues. CDR3 residues: CASSLDGTSVETQYF. The CDR3 nucleotides read TGCGCCAGCAGCTTGGACGGGACTAGCGTGGAGACCCAGTACTTC.

This clone was observed once. The rearrangement uses TRBV4-2 and TRBJ2-7, with 9 bases aligning to TRBD1. The CDR3 runs 16 residues. The germline gives CDR1 LGHNA, CDR2 YNFKEQ. Trimming removed 0 bases from V and 3 bases from J; junction bases left unmatched: 6. As DNA, the CDR3 is TGTGCCAGCAGCCAAGAGGGACAGGGAAGTGTCTACGAGCAGTACTTC. As protein: CASSQEGQGSVYEQYF.

The chain couples TRBV9 to TRBJ2-3, with 8 bases fitting TRBD2. Germline loops: CDR1 SGDLS, CDR2 YYNGEE. V was pared by 4 bases and J by 4 bases, with 14 bases of the junction left unmatched. This CDR3 spans 17 amino acids. This chain's CDR3 is CASSPSPGTSMPDTQYF. The CDR3 nucleotides are TGTGCCAGCAGCCCGTCTCCCGGGACTAGTATGCCAGATACGCAGTATTTT.

This chain connects TRBV7-2 to TRBJ2-2; D remains unclear. This CDR3 region has 14 residues. CDR1 is SGHTA, CDR2 FQGNSA, per germline. V lost 2 bases and J lost 2, with 6 bases in between. The chain's CDR3 is CASSLFPNTGELFF. The CDR3 region has the DNA TGTGCCAGCAGCTTATTTCCTAACACCGGGGAGCTGTTTTTT.

This clone was recorded only once. This rearrangement joins TRBV6-5 to TRBJ1-1; TRBD1 matches 7 bases. The J segment lost 2 bases and the V segment lost 4 bases, leaving 4 bases of the junction unmatched. Germline CDR1 MNHEY, CDR2 SVGAGI. The CDR3 has 14 amino acids. In nucleotides, the CDR3 is TGTGCCAGCAGTTCTGGGACAGTTAACACTGAAGCTTTCTTT. The encoded protein is CASSSGTVNTEAFF.

This clone was recorded once. The V and J genes are TRBV2 and TRBJ2-7; tentatively, D is TRBD1 (6 bases). Per germline, CDR1 SNHLY and CDR2 FYNNEI. The CDR3 sequence is 12 residues long. Trimming shortened V by 7 bases and J by 2 bases, and 9 bases separated the two germline ends. CDR3 in DNA: TGTGCCAGCAAGGGGGAACCCTACGAGCAGTACTTC. Its translation: CASKGEPYEQYF.

V gene TRBV4-3 combines with J gene TRBJ1-2; 8 nucleotides align to TRBD1. This CDR3 has 14 amino acids. The germline V gene has CDR1 LGHNA and CDR2 YSLEER. J lost 10 bases, V lost 0 bases, and 7 bases had no gene match. The CDR3 sequence is CASSQDGRQGAYTF. The CDR3 nucleotides read TGCGCCAGCAGCCAAGATGGCAGGCAGGGGGCCTACACCTTC.

Only a few counts were recorded for this clone. The chain uses TRBV7-9 and TRBJ2-1; 10 bases are shared with TRBD2. Germline values: CDR1 SEHNR, CDR2 FQNEAQ (reference sequence). V trimming: 5 bases; J trimming: 6 bases; junction bases outside the gene matches: 4. The CDR3 is made up of 14 amino acids. The CDR3 spells CASSPGLAFNEQFF. The DNA for the CDR3 is TGTGCCAGCAGCCCGGGACTAGCGTTCAATGAGCAGTTCTTC.

This rearrangement joins TRBV7-2 to TRBJ1-2, with a weak D call TRBD1 (5 bases). V lost 2 bases, J lost 0 bases, and 16 bases lay in between. CDR3 size: 17 residues. Germline CDR1 reads SGHTA; CDR2 reads FQGNSA. The CDR3 spells CASSLLTVLEANYGYTF. CDR3 sequence (DNA): TGTGCCAGCAGCTTATTGACAGTCCTTGAGGCTAACTATGGCTACACCTTC.

J is TRBJ2-5 and V is TRBV15, with unresolved D. Germline lookup yields CDR1 LNHNV and CDR2 YYDKDF (reference sequence). V lost 1 base and J lost 4, with 13 bases in between. This CDR3 has 15 amino acids. The CDR3 bases are TGTGCCACCAGCAGAGGTAGTGGAGAATTAGAGACCCAGTACTTC. It specifies CATSRGSGELETQYF.

This clone appeared a few times. The chain is built from TRBV11-2 and TRBJ1-1, with D possibly being TRBD1 (5 bases). V was trimmed by 5 bases and J by 1 base, leaving 11 bases between them. This CDR3 has 14 residues. From germline, CDR1 is SGHAT and CDR2 FQNNGV. In DNA, the CDR3 is TGTGCCAGCAGCCCCGACAGTAGGAACACTGAAGCTTTCTTT. It encodes CASSPDSRNTEAFF.

This clone showed up just a few times. The gene calls are TRBV6-5 and TRBJ2-7; no clear D. V was clipped by 0 bases and J by 0 bases, with 9 bases between them. Germline V gives CDR1 MNHEY, CDR2 SVGAGI. The CDR3 loop spans 15 amino acids. The CDR3 is CASSYSQISSYEQYF. The CDR3 DNA follows: TGTGCCAGCAGTTACTCCCAGATAAGCTCCTACGAGCAGTACTTC.

This chain's CDR3 is CASSMLEGLAGETQYF. DNA of the CDR3: TGTGCCAGTAGTATGCTCGAGGGTCTTGCGGGAGAGACCCAGTACTTC. J is TRBJ2-5 and V is TRBV19; weak D call: TRBD2 (5 bases). This CDR3 has 16 amino acids. From germline, CDR1 is LNHDA and CDR2 SQIVND (reference sequence). V gave up 3 bases and J gave up 4 bases, with 18 bases separating them. Full variable domain (outside the CDR3, taken from reference TRBV19 and TRBJ2-5): DGGITQSPKYLFRKEGQNVTLSCEQNLNHDAMYWYRQDPGQGLRLIYYSQIVNDFQKGDIAEGYSVSREKKESFPLTVTSAQKNPTAFYLCASSMLEGLAGETQYFGPGTRLLVL.

The sample holds one count of this clone. The rearrangement uses TRBV6-5 and TRBJ2-3; D might be TRBD1 (6 bases). There are 15 residues in the CDR3. Per the germline V gene, CDR1 is MNHEY and CDR2 is SVGAGI. The germline V and J ends were trimmed by 8 bases and 2 bases, with 17 bases remaining between them. The CDR3 DNA reads TGTGCCAGCCGACGGAGAACAGGGCTCACAGATACGCAGTATTTT. Translation gives CASRRRTGLTDTQYF.

V is TRBV27 and J is TRBJ2-7, with a tentative D call TRBD2 (6 bases). V lost 5 bases to trimming and J lost 2 bases, with 10 bases between them. Germline loops: CDR1 MNHEY, CDR2 SMNVEV (reference sequence). This CDR3 comprises 13 residues. For the CDR3, the DNA is TGTGCCAGCAGTAATAGCGGAGCCTACGAGCAGTACTTC. Protein: CASSNSGAYEQYF.